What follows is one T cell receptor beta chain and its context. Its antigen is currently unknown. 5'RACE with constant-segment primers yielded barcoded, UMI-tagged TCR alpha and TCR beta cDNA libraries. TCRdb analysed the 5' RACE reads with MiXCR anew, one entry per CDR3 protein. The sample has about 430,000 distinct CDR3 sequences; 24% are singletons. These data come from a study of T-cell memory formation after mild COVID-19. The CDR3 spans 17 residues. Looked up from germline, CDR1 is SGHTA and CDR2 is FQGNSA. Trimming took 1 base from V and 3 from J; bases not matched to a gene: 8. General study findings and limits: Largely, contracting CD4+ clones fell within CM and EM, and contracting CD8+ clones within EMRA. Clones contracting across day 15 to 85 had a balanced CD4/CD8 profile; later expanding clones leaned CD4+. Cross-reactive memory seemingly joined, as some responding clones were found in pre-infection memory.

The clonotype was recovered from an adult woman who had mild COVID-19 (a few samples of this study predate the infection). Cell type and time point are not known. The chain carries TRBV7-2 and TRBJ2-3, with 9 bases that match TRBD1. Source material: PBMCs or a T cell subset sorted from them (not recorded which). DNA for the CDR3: TGTGCCAGCAGCTTAGGCCCAACAGGGGGCTTTACAGATACGCAGTATTTT. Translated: CASSLGPTGGFTDTQYF.